Listed below are T cell receptor beta chains from one sample, sequenced in a study of blood T cell repertoires in COVID-19. Assay: immunoSEQ multiplex PCR; the TCRdb copy retains only in-frame clones and omits some. Among 150,000 to 200,000 clones, roughly 85% were seen once, and the ten largest hold 8% to 10%. Sequenced material: peripheral blood. Every receptor here comes from a man aged 55 to 70 with acute or convalescent COVID-19. Both conserved end residues are part of each CDR3. D genes are given only for firm matches. Clone size is stated in some rows and not others, as once, few, many or a class when expanded.

D: -
size: -
J: TRBJ1-5
V: TRBV10-3
DNA: TGTGCCATCAGTCCGCGGGGGGAGCGCAATCAGCCCCAGCATTTT
CDR3: CAISPRGERNQPQHF

D: -
size: -
J: TRBJ1-4
V: TRBV4-1
DNA: TGCGCCAGCAGCCAAAATTCACCAGCAACTAATGAAAAACTGTTTTTT
CDR3: CASSQNSPATNEKLFF

D: TRBD1
size: -
J: TRBJ1-1
V: TRBV6-5
DNA: TGTGCCAGCAGTATAGACAGGGTTAGCACTGAAGCTTTCTTT
CDR3: CASSIDRVSTEAFF

D: -
size: few
J: TRBJ2-7
V: TRBV5-5
DNA: TGTGCCAGCAGCGCCGACATATCCTACGAGCAGTACTTC
CDR3: CASSADISYEQYF

D: -
size: -
J: TRBJ1-3
V: TRBV28
DNA: TGTGCCAGCAGCGGGTGGCTCGTCTCTGGAAACACCATATATTTT
CDR3: CASSGWLVSGNTIYF

D: -
size: -
J: TRBJ2-3
V: TRBV5-1
DNA: TGCGCCAGCAGCGGAGTGTTCGGGCAGGGTAAGACAGATACGCAGTATTTT
CDR3: CASSGVFGQGKTDTQYF

D: TRBD2
size: -
J: TRBJ2-7
V: TRBV11-2
DNA: TGTGCCAGCAGCTTAGGAGCGGGAGCAAAGCCCTACGAGCAGTACTTC
CDR3: CASSLGAGAKPYEQYF

D: TRBD1
size: -
J: TRBJ1-4
V: TRBV28
DNA: TGTGCCAGCAGTTCCCGGGACAGGATTCTTAATGAAAAACTGTTTTTT
CDR3: CASSSRDRILNEKLFF

D: TRBD1
size: -
J: TRBJ1-3
V: TRBV28
DNA: TGTGCCAGCAGTTTAAGACGGGCGAGACAGGGGGCTGCTGGAAACACCATATATTTT
CDR3: CASSLRRARQGAAGNTIYF

D: -
size: -
J: TRBJ1-2
V: TRBV6-1
DNA: TGTGCCAGCAGTGAAGCGGGCAGGGGAATCTATGGCTACACCTTC
CDR3: CASSEAGRGIYGYTF

D: -
size: -
J: TRBJ1-1
V: TRBV7-8
DNA: TGTGCCAGCAGCTTAGTGGACAGAATGAACACTGAAGCTTTCTTT
CDR3: CASSLVDRMNTEAFF

D: -
size: -
J: TRBJ2-2
V: TRBV5-6
DNA: TGTGCCAGCAGCTTGTACGCGGGAAACACCGGGGAGCTGTTTTTT
CDR3: CASSLYAGNTGELFF

D: -
size: -
J: TRBJ1-5
V: TRBV5-1
DNA: TGCGCCAGCTCCCCGGGGGAAAAACAGCCCCAGCATTTT
CDR3: CASSPGEKQPQHF

D: -
size: once
J: TRBJ2-3
V: TRBV21-1
DNA: TGTGCCAGCAGGGGCAGTCCCGGGACTAGCGGGAAGTCCTCTAGCACAGATACGCAGTATTTT
CDR3: CASRGSPGTSGKSSSTDTQYF

D: TRBD2
size: -
J: TRBJ2-2
V: TRBV5-1
DNA: TGCGCCAGCAGCTTCCCTAGCGGGAGTCGGGACGGGGAGCTGTTTTTT
CDR3: CASSFPSGSRDGELFF

D: -
size: -
J: TRBJ1-3
V: TRBV4-1
DNA: TGCGCCAGCAGCCTCGACAGGATGTACTCTGGAAACACCATATATTTT
CDR3: CASSLDRMYSGNTIYF

D: TRBD2
size: -
J: TRBJ2-7
V: TRBV19
DNA: TGTGCCAGTAGTGGAGGACTAGCGGCTACCTACGAGCAGTACTTC
CDR3: CASSGGLAATYEQYF

D: -
size: -
J: TRBJ1-1
V: TRBV19
DNA: TGTGCCAGTAGTATTCAAGGGAGTCGATTTGCTGAAGCTTTCTTT
CDR3: CASSIQGSRFAEAFF

D: -
size: -
J: TRBJ2-2
V: TRBV15
DNA: TGTGCCACCAGCAGCGAGCGGCAAACCGGGGAGCTGTTTTTT
CDR3: CATSSERQTGELFF

D: -
size: -
J: TRBJ1-2
V: TRBV28
DNA: TGTGCCAGCAGTTTTGCAGGCAGCTATGGCTACACCTTC
CDR3: CASSFAGSYGYTF

D: -
size: -
J: TRBJ2-7
V: TRBV2
DNA: TGTGCCAGCAGTGGGGGGCTACCCCCCTACGAGCAGTACTTC
CDR3: CASSGGLPPYEQYF

D: TRBD1
size: -
J: TRBJ1-5
V: TRBV19
DNA: TGTGCCAGTAGTATACGGGACAGCTTCAATCAGCCCCAGCATTTT
CDR3: CASSIRDSFNQPQHF

D: -
size: -
J: TRBJ2-2
V: TRBV4-2
DNA: TGTGCCAGCAGCCCTGCGAACACCGGGGAGCTGTTTTTT
CDR3: CASSPANTGELFF

D: TRBD2
size: -
J: TRBJ2-3
V: TRBV19
DNA: TGTGCCAGTAGAAGCGGGAGGGCCAGCACAGATACGCAGTATTTT
CDR3: CASRSGRASTDTQYF

D: -
size: -
J: TRBJ2-5
V: TRBV24-1
DNA: TGTGCCACCAGTGACCGACAGACTCGACAAGAGACCCAGTACTTC
CDR3: CATSDRQTRQETQYF

D: TRBD2
size: -
J: TRBJ2-7
V: TRBV10-3
DNA: TGTGCCACCCTAGCGGGAGGAGCGAGGGAGCAGTACTTC
CDR3: CATLAGGAREQYF

D: -
size: -
J: TRBJ1-1
V: TRBV19
DNA: TGTGCCAGTAGTTCGACGCGAGCAGGGAACACTGAAGCTTTCTTT
CDR3: CASSSTRAGNTEAFF

D: -
size: few
J: TRBJ1-4
V: TRBV28
DNA: TGTGCCAGCAGTCCGCCCCGGGGGGGCGGTAATGAAAAACTGTTTTTT
CDR3: CASSPPRGGGNEKLFF

D: TRBD1
size: few
J: TRBJ1-2
V: TRBV4-2
DNA: TGTGCCAGCAGCCGAATGGACAGGAGCGACTATGGCTACACCTTC
CDR3: CASSRMDRSDYGYTF

D: TRBD2
size: -
J: TRBJ2-1
V: TRBV7-2
DNA: TGTGCCAGCAGCTTAGAACTAGCGGGAGGGGTGCAGTTCTTC
CDR3: CASSLELAGGVQFF

D: -
size: few
J: TRBJ2-2
V: TRBV5-4
DNA: TGTGCCAGCAGCCCGGAAAGCGGTTCCGGGGAGCTGTTTTTT
CDR3: CASSPESGSGELFF

D: -
size: many
J: TRBJ2-2
V: TRBV11-2
DNA: TGTGCCAGCAGCTTAATAGCCCACGCAGGGGAGCTGTTTTTT
CDR3: CASSLIAHAGELFF

D: TRBD2
size: -
J: TRBJ2-5
V: TRBV5-1
DNA: TGCGCCAGCAGCCCGGCTAGCGGGAGAGAGACCCAGTACTTC
CDR3: CASSPASGRETQYF

D: TRBD1
size: -
J: TRBJ1-5
V: TRBV19
DNA: TGTGCCAGTAGTCAAGGGACAGGGTTCAATCAGCCCCAGCATTTT
CDR3: CASSQGTGFNQPQHF

D: -
size: few
J: TRBJ1-6
V: TRBV5-1
DNA: TGCGCCAGCAGCTTGGCGTCAGGGAATAATTCACCCCTCCACTTT
CDR3: CASSLASGNNSPLHF

D: TRBD1
size: -
J: TRBJ2-5
V: TRBV6-5
DNA: TGTGCCAGCAGTTTGGGACAGGCCGAATCGTCGGCCCAGTACTTC
CDR3: CASSLGQAESSAQYF